Described below is a single T cell receptor beta chain sequence and its context. Its matching antigen is unknown. Other nucleotide sequences in the sample specify the same CDR3. Donors had nominal health at sampling but likely had unrecorded immune exposures. 60 Vbeta and 13 Jbeta primers were used in PCR. The data were produced by immunoSEQ multiplex PCR, yet TCRdb's version contains in-frame clones alone and is incomplete. The sample yields roughly 160,000 clones, around nine tenths seen once. The record originates from a study of cytomegalovirus exposure and HLA in healthy donors. Broader study findings: The study carried out a later analysis of TCR beta sequences. It associated some 15,000 of them with specific HLA alleles at a false discovery rate of 0.05.

Germline V gives CDR1 MDHEN, CDR2 SYDVKM. V lost 2 bases to trimming and J lost 8 bases, with 6 bases between them. The CDR3 is 11 amino acids. What was sequenced was PBMCs. This chain joins TRBV28 and TRBJ1-2; D is possibly TRBD1 (6 bases). This sequence originates from a woman between 25 and 40 years old in good health and CMV-seronegative. The CDR3 nucleotides read TGTGCCAGCAGTTTAGGGGGCGGCTACACCTTC. Its translation: CASSLGGGYTF.